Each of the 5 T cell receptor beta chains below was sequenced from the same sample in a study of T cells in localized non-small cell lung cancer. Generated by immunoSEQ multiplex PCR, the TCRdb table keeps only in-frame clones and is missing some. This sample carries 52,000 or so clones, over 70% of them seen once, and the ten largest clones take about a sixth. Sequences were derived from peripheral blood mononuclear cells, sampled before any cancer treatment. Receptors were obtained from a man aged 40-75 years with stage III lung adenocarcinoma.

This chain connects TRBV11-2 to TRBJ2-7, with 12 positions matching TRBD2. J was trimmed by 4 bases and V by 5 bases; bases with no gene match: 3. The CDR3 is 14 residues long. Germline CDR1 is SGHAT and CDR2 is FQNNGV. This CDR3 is CASSGTSGQYEQYF. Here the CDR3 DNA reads TGTGCCAGCAGCGGGACTAGCGGGCAATACGAGCAGTACTTC.

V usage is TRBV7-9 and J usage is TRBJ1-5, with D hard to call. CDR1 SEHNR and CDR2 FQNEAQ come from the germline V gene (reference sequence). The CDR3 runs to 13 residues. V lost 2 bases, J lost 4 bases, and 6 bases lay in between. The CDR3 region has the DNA TGTGCCAGCAGCTTAAACTTTAATCAGCCCCAGCATTTT. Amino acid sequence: CASSLNFNQPQHF.

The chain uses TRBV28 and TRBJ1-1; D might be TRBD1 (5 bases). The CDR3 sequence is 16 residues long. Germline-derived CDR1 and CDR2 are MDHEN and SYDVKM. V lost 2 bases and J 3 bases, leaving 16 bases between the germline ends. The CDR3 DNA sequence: TGTGCCAGCAGTTTAGTACAGGCCCTAGAGTACACTGAAGCTTTCTTT. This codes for CASSLVQALEYTEAFF.

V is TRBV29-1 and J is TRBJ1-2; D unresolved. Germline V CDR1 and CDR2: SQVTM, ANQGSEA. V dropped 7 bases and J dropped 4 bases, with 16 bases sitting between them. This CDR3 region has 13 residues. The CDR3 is CSAQSLGSYGYTF. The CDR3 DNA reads TGCAGCGCGCAGAGTCTAGGTTCCTATGGCTACACCTTC. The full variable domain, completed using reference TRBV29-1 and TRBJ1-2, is SAVISQKPSRDICQRGTSLTIQCQVDSQVTMMFWYRQQPGQSLTLIATANQGSEATYESGFVIDKFPISRPNLTFSTLTVSNMSPEDSSIYLCSAQSLGSYGYTFGSGTRLTVV.

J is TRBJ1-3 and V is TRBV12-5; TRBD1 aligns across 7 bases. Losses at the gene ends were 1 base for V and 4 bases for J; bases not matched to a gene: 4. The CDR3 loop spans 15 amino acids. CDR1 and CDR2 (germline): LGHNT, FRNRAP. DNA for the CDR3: TGTGCTAGTGGTTTGGGCAGGGGGTACGGAAACACCATATATTTT. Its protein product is CASGLGRGYGNTIYF.